Given below is one T cell receptor (beta chain) in context. Antigen: not known. CDR3 length equals 15 residues. Germline V lookup: CDR1 GTSNPN, CDR2 SVGIG (reference sequence). The V and J ends lost 3 bases and 9 bases respectively, with 20 bases between them. Synthetic TCR analog templates were spiked into all PCRs individually. Sequencing used immunoSEQ multiplex PCR; TCRdb keeps in-frame clones, though not all of them. Altogether tens of thousands of clones are present, roughly 84% being singletons, with the ten largest covering 2.5% to 3.5%. The data stem from a study of PD-L1 blockade in urothelial cancer. Study results and caveats: Those with durable benefit had larger increases in tumor-associated blood clones at 3 weeks.

Patient disease was locally advanced or metastatic urothelial carcinoma. The chain has TRBV30 and TRBJ2-2; possibly TRBD2 for D (5 bases). The specimen comprised PBMCs, sampled around atezolizumab (anti-PD-L1) treatment. The source of this sequence is a man aged 45 to 65 with urothelial cancer. The CDR3 DNA is TGTGCCTGGAGCCCTGCGGGTCTGAGGGTCCGGGAGCTGTTTTTT. Residues: CAWSPAGLRVRELFF.